These T cell receptor beta chains were read from a single sample in a study of T cell repertoires in cytomegalovirus infection. TCRdb re-derived calls from the reads in MiXCR, one entry per CDR3 protein. The table has around 310,000 distinct CDR3 sequences, 15% to 20% seen once. Material for sequencing was PBMCs. The receptors were gathered from a human donor in good health (CMV status not recorded). Some clones in this sample may be carry-over from other donors' samples. CDR3s include the opening cysteine and the closing phenylalanine or tryptophan. The order of the fields is J gene, clone size, D gene, V gene, CDR3 DNA, CDR3 protein. The D gene is left open where the match is weak. Clone size is not always given. Where it is, it says once, few, many or a class for expanded clones.

J gene: TRBJ1-1
clone size: few
D gene: -
V gene: TRBV20-1
CDR3 DNA: TGCAGTGCTAGAAGAACGGTGACGACGGAAGCTTTCTTT
CDR3 protein: CSARRTVTTEAFF

J gene: TRBJ2-7
clone size: few
D gene: -
V gene: TRBV29-1
CDR3 DNA: TGCAGCGTGCTCGTTAGGGACTACGAGCAGTACTTC
CDR3 protein: CSVLVRDYEQYF

J gene: TRBJ2-5
clone size: many
D gene: -
V gene: TRBV4-1
CDR3 DNA: TGCGCCAGCAGCCAAGTGACTAGGCAAGAGACCCAGTACTTC
CDR3 protein: CASSQVTRQETQYF

J gene: TRBJ2-3
clone size: many
D gene: TRBD1
V gene: TRBV7-2
CDR3 DNA: TGTGCCAGCAGGATGACAGGGATTAGCACAGATACGCAGTATTTT
CDR3 protein: CASRMTGISTDTQYF

J gene: TRBJ2-7
clone size: many
D gene: -
V gene: TRBV7-2
CDR3 DNA: TGTGCCAGCAGCTTAGGCCACGACGAGCAGTACTTC
CDR3 protein: CASSLGHDEQYF

J gene: TRBJ1-1
clone size: -
D gene: TRBD1
V gene: TRBV27
CDR3 DNA: TGTGCCAGCAGTCCACGACAGGGCCTTGAAGCTTTCTTT
CDR3 protein: CASSPRQGLEAFF

J gene: TRBJ1-2
clone size: few
D gene: -
V gene: TRBV24-1
CDR3 DNA: TGTGCCACCAGTGATTTGCAGGTCGACTATGGCTACACCTTC
CDR3 protein: CATSDLQVDYGYTF

J gene: TRBJ1-5
clone size: few
D gene: TRBD1
V gene: TRBV10-3
CDR3 DNA: TGTGCCATCAGCCGAACGGACAGGGAGGGTCAGCCCCAGCATTTT
CDR3 protein: CAISRTDREGQPQHF

J gene: TRBJ1-6
clone size: -
D gene: -
V gene: TRBV5-8
CDR3 DNA: TGTGCCAGCAGCTTGGCGGGGACCCAGGATTCACCCCTCCACTTT
CDR3 protein: CASSLAGTQDSPLHF

J gene: TRBJ2-3
clone size: -
D gene: TRBD1
V gene: TRBV18
CDR3 DNA: TGTGCCAGCTCAGGATACCGGCAGGGGGCTTTGAAGCGAGCAGATACGCAGTATTTT
CDR3 protein: CASSGYRQGALKRADTQYF

J gene: TRBJ2-3
clone size: few
D gene: TRBD2
V gene: TRBV11-2
CDR3 DNA: TGTGCCAGCAGCCCTCTAGCGGGGGGGCACACAGATACGCAGTATTTT
CDR3 protein: CASSPLAGGHTDTQYF

J gene: TRBJ1-6
clone size: many
D gene: -
V gene: TRBV7-2
CDR3 DNA: TGTGCCAGCAGCACCCAATCCCGAAATAATTCACCCCTCCACTTT
CDR3 protein: CASSTQSRNNSPLHF

J gene: TRBJ1-1
clone size: -
D gene: -
V gene: TRBV27
CDR3 DNA: TGTGCCAGCAGTTTAAAAGGGAACACTGAAGCTTTCTTT
CDR3 protein: CASSLKGNTEAFF

J gene: TRBJ1-4
clone size: many
D gene: -
V gene: TRBV7-6
CDR3 DNA: TGTGCCAGCAGCCTACAACAGGCCGGCACTAATGAAAAACTGTTTTTT
CDR3 protein: CASSLQQAGTNEKLFF

J gene: TRBJ1-2
clone size: -
D gene: -
V gene: TRBV28
CDR3 DNA: TGTGCCAGCAGGCTCCCCGACAGGCCTAACTATGGCTACACCTTC
CDR3 protein: CASRLPDRPNYGYTF

J gene: TRBJ2-7
clone size: many
D gene: -
V gene: TRBV6-1
CDR3 DNA: TGTGCCAGCAGTTTCCTGCTGGACGGTTCCTACGAGCAGTACTTC
CDR3 protein: CASSFLLDGSYEQYF

J gene: TRBJ1-2
clone size: many
D gene: -
V gene: TRBV28
CDR3 DNA: TGTGCCAGCAGCCCACAGGTCTATGGCTACACCTTC
CDR3 protein: CASSPQVYGYTF

J gene: TRBJ1-2
clone size: few
D gene: TRBD1
V gene: TRBV3-1
CDR3 DNA: TGTGCCAGCAGCGCCCGGGACAGGGGATCGGGCGGCTACACCTTC
CDR3 protein: CASSARDRGSGGYTF

J gene: TRBJ2-1
clone size: few
D gene: TRBD2
V gene: TRBV6-1
CDR3 DNA: TGTGCCAGCAGTTCGGGGACTAGCGGGCTTGAGCAGTTCTTC
CDR3 protein: CASSSGTSGLEQFF

J gene: TRBJ1-1
clone size: -
D gene: -
V gene: TRBV20-1
CDR3 DNA: TGCAGTGCTATATCGGTGGGGAACACTGAAGCTTTCTTT
CDR3 protein: CSAISVGNTEAFF

J gene: TRBJ1-5
clone size: few
D gene: TRBD1
V gene: TRBV6-2/TRBV6-3
CDR3 DNA: TGTGCCAGCAGTTACCGTCCCGGGACAGGGATCGGAGGCAATCAGCCCCAGCATTTT
CDR3 protein: CASSYRPGTGIGGNQPQHF

J gene: TRBJ2-7
clone size: few
D gene: -
V gene: TRBV10-3
CDR3 DNA: TGTGCCATCAGTGAGTCGACACACCCCTACGAGCAGTACTTC
CDR3 protein: CAISESTHPYEQYF

J gene: TRBJ2-6
clone size: -
D gene: -
V gene: TRBV20-1
CDR3 DNA: TGCAGTGCGGGAAGGCGCTCTGGGGCCAGCGTCCTGACTTTC
CDR3 protein: CSAGRRSGASVLTF

J gene: TRBJ2-1
clone size: many
D gene: TRBD2
V gene: TRBV20-1
CDR3 DNA: TGCAGTGCTAGAGGGAGCGGGGGATCCACCTACAATGAGCAGTTCTTC
CDR3 protein: CSARGSGGSTYNEQFF

J gene: TRBJ2-5
clone size: -
D gene: TRBD1
V gene: TRBV10-3
CDR3 DNA: TGTGCCATCAAAAACAGGGACAGCGATGAGACCCAGTACTTC
CDR3 protein: CAIKNRDSDETQYF

J gene: TRBJ1-2
clone size: -
D gene: -
V gene: TRBV4-1
CDR3 DNA: TGCGCCAGCAGCCAAAGGTCGACAGGAGAGAGTTATGGCTACACCTTC
CDR3 protein: CASSQRSTGESYGYTF

J gene: TRBJ1-4
clone size: few
D gene: -
V gene: TRBV7-2
CDR3 DNA: TGTGCCAGCAGCTTATCTAAACAGGGCGGTGAAAAACTGTTTTTT
CDR3 protein: CASSLSKQGGEKLFF

J gene: TRBJ2-1
clone size: many
D gene: -
V gene: TRBV7-9
CDR3 DNA: TGTGCCAGCAGCATTACGTTGAATGAGCAGTTCTTC
CDR3 protein: CASSITLNEQFF

J gene: TRBJ1-6
clone size: many
D gene: -
V gene: TRBV7-2
CDR3 DNA: TGTGCCAGCAGCTTAGGAGGCAGGGGAGGTTCACCCCTCCACTTT
CDR3 protein: CASSLGGRGGSPLHF

J gene: TRBJ1-3
clone size: few
D gene: -
V gene: TRBV6-2/TRBV6-3
CDR3 DNA: TGTGCCAGCGTCGGGACTGGAAACACCATATATTTT
CDR3 protein: CASVGTGNTIYF

J gene: TRBJ2-2
clone size: -
D gene: -
V gene: TRBV5-1
CDR3 DNA: TGCGCCAGCAGCTTGGGGGGACAACACACCGGGGAGCTGTTTTTT
CDR3 protein: CASSLGGQHTGELFF

J gene: TRBJ1-2
clone size: many
D gene: -
V gene: TRBV12-3/TRBV12-4
CDR3 DNA: TGTGCCAGCAGGAGGGACCCAGGTTCGGGCTACACCTTC
CDR3 protein: CASRRDPGSGYTF

J gene: TRBJ2-3
clone size: -
D gene: TRBD1
V gene: TRBV6-1
CDR3 DNA: TGTGCCAGCAGTGGACATCCGGGACAGGTAACACCAATTGGCACAGATACGCAGTATTTT
CDR3 protein: CASSGHPGQVTPIGTDTQYF

J gene: TRBJ1-5
clone size: few
D gene: -
V gene: TRBV20-1
CDR3 DNA: TGCAGTGCTACCGGGACTCGGGGCAATCAGCCCCAGCATTTT
CDR3 protein: CSATGTRGNQPQHF

J gene: TRBJ1-5
clone size: -
D gene: -
V gene: TRBV20-1
CDR3 DNA: TGCAGTGCTATTCAGAATAGCAATCAGCCCCAGCATTTT
CDR3 protein: CSAIQNSNQPQHF

J gene: TRBJ2-7
clone size: -
D gene: TRBD1
V gene: TRBV28
CDR3 DNA: TGTGCCAGCATTCTTGACCGGACAGGCCGACCCTACGAGCAGTACTTC
CDR3 protein: CASILDRTGRPYEQYF

J gene: TRBJ1-6
clone size: many
D gene: -
V gene: TRBV7-9
CDR3 DNA: TGTGCCAGCAGCTTAATGGCAGCCGGAAATTCACCCCTCCACTTT
CDR3 protein: CASSLMAAGNSPLHF

J gene: TRBJ1-6
clone size: -
D gene: -
V gene: TRBV6-6
CDR3 DNA: TGTGCCAGCAGTTACTCGCCTAATGGCCATAATTCACCCCTCCACTTT
CDR3 protein: CASSYSPNGHNSPLHF

J gene: TRBJ2-5
clone size: few
D gene: TRBD2
V gene: TRBV27
CDR3 DNA: TGTGCCAGCAGTGGACTAGCGGCTAACGAAGAGACCCAGTACTTC
CDR3 protein: CASSGLAANEETQYF

J gene: TRBJ2-1
clone size: -
D gene: TRBD1
V gene: TRBV20-1
CDR3 DNA: TGCAGTGCTAGACAAGAGGGACAGGGCTACAATGAGCAGTTCTTC
CDR3 protein: CSARQEGQGYNEQFF

J gene: TRBJ1-2
clone size: few
D gene: -
V gene: TRBV5-1
CDR3 DNA: TGCGCCAGCAGCGGGGGCAGGGGCCAAGTTGACTATGGCTACACCTTC
CDR3 protein: CASSGGRGQVDYGYTF

J gene: TRBJ1-1
clone size: once
D gene: TRBD1
V gene: TRBV6-5
CDR3 DNA: TGTGCCAGCAGTTACTCCGGACAGGTAGACACTGAAGCTTTCTTT
CDR3 protein: CASSYSGQVDTEAFF

J gene: TRBJ1-3
clone size: few
D gene: -
V gene: TRBV28
CDR3 DNA: TGTGCCAGCAGCCCCGCCGGACAGACTCGAGCTGGAAACACCATATATTTT
CDR3 protein: CASSPAGQTRAGNTIYF

J gene: TRBJ2-3
clone size: -
D gene: TRBD1
V gene: TRBV24-1
CDR3 DNA: TGTGCCACCAGGGCAGGGGGCTTTGGAGATACGCAGTATTTT
CDR3 protein: CATRAGGFGDTQYF

J gene: TRBJ1-5
clone size: -
D gene: -
V gene: TRBV10-3
CDR3 DNA: TGTGCCATCAGTGAGAAAGGGGTCGGCAATCAGCCCCAGCATTTT
CDR3 protein: CAISEKGVGNQPQHF

J gene: TRBJ1-6
clone size: few
D gene: -
V gene: TRBV6-6
CDR3 DNA: TGTGCCAGCAGTTCCGGGGGAAACCTCGGCTATAATTCACCCCTCCACTTT
CDR3 protein: CASSSGGNLGYNSPLHF

J gene: TRBJ2-2
clone size: many
D gene: -
V gene: TRBV7-2
CDR3 DNA: TGTGCCAGCAGCTTAGCACTTCCCGGGGAGCTGTTTTTT
CDR3 protein: CASSLALPGELFF